This is a list of T cell receptor beta chains from one sample in a study of T cell changes during pregnancy in multiple sclerosis. The repertoire was sequenced with immunoSEQ multiplex PCR; TCRdb's copy has only in-frame clones and lacks some. The table lists around 77,000 clones, more than 80% of them singletons. The input for sequencing was peripheral blood, taken in the third trimester of pregnancy. These receptor sequences come from a female donor with multiple sclerosis, enrolled in a pregnancy study. Both conserved end residues are part of each CDR3. The order of the fields is CDR3 length, clone size, V gene, D gene, J gene, CDR3 DNA, CDR3 protein. D genes are given only for firm matches. Not every row has a clone size; where given, it reads once, few, many or a size class.

>15|few|TRBV4-1|.|TRBJ2-7
TGCGCCAGCAGCCAAGAACTGCGGCCGGCCCACGAGCAGTACTTC
CASSQELRPAHEQYF
>13|.|TRBV28|.|TRBJ2-3
TGTGCCAGCAGTTTCGGGGGAACAGATACGCAGTATTTT
CASSFGGTDTQYF
>14|.|TRBV28|.|TRBJ2-5
TGTGCCAGCAGTTTATCAGGGCCCAAAGAGACCCAGTACTTC
CASSLSGPKETQYF
>15|.|TRBV5-6|.|TRBJ2-2
TGTGCCAGCAGCTTGGACGGGGGGCAGGCCGGGGAGCTGTTTTTT
CASSLDGGQAGELFF
>15|.|TRBV5-1|TRBD1|TRBJ2-5
TGCGCCAGCAGCCCCGGGACAGGGGGCTTGGAGACCCAGTACTTC
CASSPGTGGLETQYF
>16|.|TRBV7-2|.|TRBJ2-1
TGTGCCAGCAGCTCGCACCTAGCGAGTACGGGCAATGAGCAGTTCTTC
CASSSHLASTGNEQFF
>15|.|TRBV9|.|TRBJ2-5
TGTGCCAGCAGCCCTGGCGGGATGGGTCAAGAGACCCAGTACTTC
CASSPGGMGQETQYF
>15|.|TRBV4-1|TRBD2|TRBJ2-1
TGCGCCAGCAGCCAAGAGGGGACTAGCGGAGGTGAGCAGTTCTTC
CASSQEGTSGGEQFF
>15|.|TRBV5-1|TRBD2|TRBJ2-1
TGCGCCAGCACTCTAGCGGGAGCCGGAAGGAATGAGCAGTTCTTC
CASTLAGAGRNEQFF
>12|.|TRBV2|.|TRBJ1-5
TGTGCCAGCAGTGGCAGTCCAGGGCCCCAGCATTTT
CASSGSPGPQHF
>15|.|TRBV5-1|.|TRBJ1-1
TGCGCCAGCAGCTTGGCCGATGGGGGAGGCACTGAAGCTTTCTTT
CASSLADGGGTEAFF
>16|.|TRBV11-3|TRBD2|TRBJ2-1
TGTGCCAGCAGCCCCCCAGGAGATAGCGGGAGCTCCACCCAGTTCTTC
CASSPPGDSGSSTQFF
>16|.|TRBV6-4|TRBD2|TRBJ2-1
TGTGCCAGCAGTGACGCGAGCGGGAGGGGTTACAATGAGCAGTTCTTC
CASSDASGRGYNEQFF
>14|.|TRBV5-1|.|TRBJ1-5
TGCGCCAGCAGCTTGAGTACAGGAGATCAGCCCCAGCATTTT
CASSLSTGDQPQHF
>16|.|TRBV11-2|.|TRBJ2-2
TGTGCCAGCAGCTTAATCGGCCAGGGGCTCACCGGGGAGCTGTTTTTT
CASSLIGQGLTGELFF
>13|.|TRBV5-1|TRBD2|TRBJ2-1
TGCGCCAGCAGCTGGGGTAGCGGGCCCGAGCAGTTCTTC
CASSWGSGPEQFF
>14|once|TRBV18|TRBD2|TRBJ2-7
TGTGCCAGCGGGGAAAGCGGGAGGGAATACGAGCAGTACTTC
CASGESGREYEQYF
>13|.|TRBV25-1|.|TRBJ2-7
TGTGCCAGCAGTGAGAGTCAGGGTTCTAGGGAGTACTTC
CASSESQGSREYF
>16|.|TRBV18|.|TRBJ2-3
TGTGCCAGCTCACCTCCTCTTCCGGTTAGCACAGATACGCAGTATTTT
CASSPPLPVSTDTQYF
>13|.|TRBV7-2|.|TRBJ1-1
TGTGCCAGCAGCTTATTAGCCCAGACTGAAGCTTTCTTT
CASSLLAQTEAFF
>14|.|TRBV30|.|TRBJ2-7
TGTGCCTGGAGTGTAGGGGGGGGCTCCTACGAGCAGTACTTC
CAWSVGGGSYEQYF
>12|.|TRBV5-1|.|TRBJ2-7
TGCGCCAGTCAAGGGGGGGCTTACGAGCAGTACTTC
CASQGGAYEQYF
>12|.|TRBV12-5|.|TRBJ2-5
TGTGCTAGTGGCCTTATCGCGGAGACCCAGTACTTC
CASGLIAETQYF
>12|.|TRBV29-1|TRBD1|TRBJ2-5
TGCAGCGGGGGACAGGGTGTGGAGACCCAGTACTTC
CSGGQGVETQYF
>15|.|TRBV5-1|TRBD1|TRBJ2-2
TGCGCCAGCAGCGGATCCGGGACAGATCCGGAGGAGCTGTTTTTT
CASSGSGTDPEELFF
>17|.|TRBV4-2|TRBD1|TRBJ2-2
TGTGCCAGCAGCCAAGTCGCAGGACAGGGAGTCACCGGGGAGCTGTTTTTT
CASSQVAGQGVTGELFF
>15|.|TRBV5-1|TRBD1|TRBJ1-6
TGCGCCAGCAGTTCAGGGGGCCAGGGTAATTCACCCCTCCACTTT
CASSSGGQGNSPLHF
>16|many|TRBV11-2|.|TRBJ2-3
TGTGCCAGCAGCAGCGAGGGGGACCATAACACAGATACGCAGTATTTT
CASSSEGDHNTDTQYF
>18|.|TRBV19|TRBD1|TRBJ2-6
TGTGCCAGTACCCGGGACAGGGATTTCCTAGTCGGGGCCAACGTCCTGACTTTC
CASTRDRDFLVGANVLTF
>16|once|TRBV28|.|TRBJ1-5
TGTGCCAGCAGTTTGGGGACTATCAGGGGACATCAGCCCCAGCATTTT
CASSLGTIRGHQPQHF
>18|once|TRBV7-6|TRBD2|TRBJ2-2
TGTGCCAGCAGCGCCCCCCCCACATACGCGGGAGAAACCGGGGAGCTGTTTTTT
CASSAPPTYAGETGELFF
>15|once|TRBV27|TRBD1|TRBJ2-7
TGTGCCAGCAGTTGGGGCCAAGGGGGCCCCTACGAGCAGTACTTC
CASSWGQGGPYEQYF
>13|.|TRBV11-3|TRBD1|TRBJ1-1
TGTGCCAGCAGCCCGACAGGGAGCACTGAAGCTTTCTTT
CASSPTGSTEAFF
>12|.|TRBV6-5|.|TRBJ1-1
TGTGCCAGCAGTCGCTACAACACTGAAGCTTTCTTT
CASSRYNTEAFF
>13|.|TRBV4-1|.|TRBJ2-4
TGCGCCAGCAGCCAAGGAGAGGGACTTCTTCAGTACTTC
CASSQGEGLLQYF
>12|.|TRBV28|.|TRBJ1-1
TGTGCCAGCCGGGGGAGTGGGGCAAAAGCTTTCTTT
CASRGSGAKAFF
>19|.|TRBV4-1|TRBD1|TRBJ1-4
TGCGCCAGCAGCCAGTCAAAAACTCTAACAGGGGACCCAAATGAAAAACTGTTTTTT
CASSQSKTLTGDPNEKLFF
>14|.|TRBV10-1|.|TRBJ2-1
TGCGCCAGCAGTGAGGCAGGCAGAGACAATGAGCAGTTCTTC
CASSEAGRDNEQFF
>15|few|TRBV7-9|TRBD2|TRBJ2-1
TGTGCCAGCAGCTTACCGGGACTAGCGATGAGTGAGCAGTTCTTC
CASSLPGLAMSEQFF
>12|.|TRBV10-3|TRBD1|TRBJ1-2
TGTGCCATCAGTGAGACAGGGGATGGCTACACCTTC
CAISETGDGYTF
>11|.|TRBV20-1|.|TRBJ2-5
TGCAGTGCTAGACTAGCGGAGACCCAGTACTTC
CSARLAETQYF
>16|.|TRBV4-3|TRBD2|TRBJ2-3
TGCGCCAGCAGCCACGGACTAGCGGGAGTCACAGATACGCAGTATTTT
CASSHGLAGVTDTQYF
>14|.|TRBV27|TRBD1|TRBJ2-3
TGTGCCAGCAGATCCAGACAGGGCCCAGATACGCAGTATTTT
CASRSRQGPDTQYF
>13|.|TRBV6-5|TRBD2|TRBJ2-1
TGTGCCAGCAGTTTATTAGCGGGGAATGAGCAGTTCTTC
CASSLLAGNEQFF
>14|.|TRBV29-1|TRBD1|TRBJ1-6
TGCAGCGTCCGCCTAACAGGGGGGGGTTCACCCCTCCACTTT
CSVRLTGGGSPLHF
>14|.|TRBV7-6|TRBD1|TRBJ1-2
TGTGCCAGCAGCTTAGGATTAGGGGACAGCGGCTACACCTTC
CASSLGLGDSGYTF
>15|.|TRBV13|.|TRBJ2-2
TGTGCCAGCAGCTCGAACCAACAGGATCCCGGGGAGCTGTTTTTT
CASSSNQQDPGELFF
>13|.|TRBV4-1|.|TRBJ1-2
TGCGCCAGCAGCCAAGATCGGAGGGGAGGCTACACCTTC
CASSQDRRGGYTF
>18|.|TRBV19|.|TRBJ2-1
TGTGCCAGTAGTACGGATATGGTCGGGGGGCGGTTTTACAATGAGCAGTTCTTC
CASSTDMVGGRFYNEQFF
>14|once|TRBV7-2|TRBD1|TRBJ2-7
TGTGCCAGCAGCAGGGACAGGGGGGTTTCCGAGCAGTACTTC
CASSRDRGVSEQYF
>14|once|TRBV6-1|TRBD2|TRBJ2-7
TGTGCCAGCAGCCCGGGACTAGCGGGCTACGAGCAGTACTTC
CASSPGLAGYEQYF